This T cell receptor beta chain was sequenced during a study of cytomegalovirus exposure and HLA in healthy donors. The study ran its PCR with 60 Vbeta and 13 Jbeta primers. Sequenced by immunoSEQ multiplex PCR; TCRdb stores in-frame clones only, minus some. The sample holds about 200,000 clones, around 79% seen once. Comment on this clone: An end of the junction does not agree with germline; a read error may underlie this.

The CDR3 extends over 12 amino acids. Per germline, CDR1 LNHDA and CDR2 SQIVND (reference sequence). Sequences were obtained from PBMCs. This TCR derives from a girl between 2 and 10 years old in good health and CMV-seronegative. V and J are TRBV19 and TRBJ2-2; no clear D. The CDR3, as DNA: TGTGCCAGCAGTACAGTCACCGGGGAGCTGTTTTTT. Its translation: CASSTVTGELFF.